These 22 T cell receptor beta chains were sequenced from one sample in a study of beta chain features in type 1 diabetes. Expressed TCRB transcripts were sequenced after all isolated RNA was converted to cDNA. Generated by immunoSEQ multiplex PCR, the TCRdb table keeps only in-frame clones and is missing some. The table has around 130,000 clones, approximately 9% seen once. What these receptors recognize is not known. Study results and limitations: People with Type 1 diabetes carried modestly yet significantly shorter TCRB CDR3s in all four CD4+ subsets.

Sequenced: central memory CD4+ T cells from blood. The receptors were gathered from a young man with type 1 diabetes.

This clone turned up a few times. The chain joins TRBV6-6 to TRBJ1-2; no definite D call. Trimming stripped 2 bases from V and 10 bases from J, with 11 bases between. CDR1 MNHNY and CDR2 SVGAGI come from the germline V gene (reference sequence). This CDR3 region has 12 residues. CDR3 nucleotides: TGTGCCAGCAGTTACGGCAAACCTGACTACACCTTC. This gives the protein CASSYGKPDYTF.

There are a few counts of this clone. The chain carries TRBV12-5 and TRBJ1-6; 7 bases line up with TRBD1. J was trimmed by 0 bases and V by 6 bases; bases with no gene match: 2. This CDR3 has 15 residues. Germline-derived CDR1 and CDR2 are LGHNT and FRNRAP. This chain's CDR3 is CASGRDSSYNSPLHF. The CDR3 bases are TGTGCTAGTGGCCGGGACAGCTCCTATAATTCACCCCTCCACTTT.

This clone was seen only a few times. The chain carries TRBV7-6 and TRBJ2-7; TRBD2 agrees at 12 bases. Germline loops: CDR1 SGHVS, CDR2 FNYEAQ. Trimming took 2 bases from V and 3 from J; bases not matched to a gene: 2. The CDR3 covers 15 residues. CDR3 amino acids: CASSLTSGGNYEQYF. CDR3 in DNA: TGTGCCAGCAGCTTAACTAGCGGGGGGAACTACGAGCAGTACTTC.

The chain combines TRBV5-6 with TRBJ1-5; D possibly corresponds to TRBD1 (6 bases). V lost 4 bases to trimming and J lost 9 bases, with 14 bases between them. The CDR3 totals 13 residues. Germline V lookup: CDR1 SGHDT, CDR2 YYEEEE. CDR3 sequence (DNA): TGTGCCAGCAGCCTAATGGGGGCGAGGCCCCAGCATTTT. As protein: CASSLMGARPQHF. Full variable domain (remainder filled in from reference TRBV5-6 and TRBJ1-5): DAGVTQSPTHLIKTRGQQVTLRCSPKSGHDTVSWYQQALGQGPQFIFQYYEEEERQRGNFPDRFSGHQFPNYSSELNVNALLLGDSALYLCASSLMGARPQHFGDGTRLSIL.

This chain connects TRBV5-4 to TRBJ2-1, with 9 bases that match TRBD2. V lost 0 bases and J lost 3; bases outside the gene matches: 4. Germline V gene data show CDR1 as SGHNT and CDR2 as YYREEE (reference sequence). CDR3 length equals 16 residues. CDR3 residues: CASSLASGEIYNEQFF. In DNA, the CDR3 is TGTGCCAGCAGCTTGGCTAGCGGGGAGATCTACAATGAGCAGTTCTTC.

This clone was found a few times. J is TRBJ1-4 and V is TRBV4-1; D unclear. The CDR3 extends over 16 amino acids. Germline-derived CDR1 and CDR2 are MGHRA and YSYEKL. V was trimmed by 2 bases and J by 4 bases, leaving 14 bases between them. The CDR3 bases are TGCGCCAGCAGCCAACGACCCCTCCGGGATAATGAAAAACTGTTTTTT. Translation gives CASSQRPLRDNEKLFF.

The chain employs TRBV5-1 and TRBJ2-7; 7 positions match TRBD2. Germline V lookup: CDR1 SGHRS, CDR2 YFSETQ. After removal of 4 bases from V and 2 bases from J, the junction contained 6 bases not matched to a gene. This CDR3 is 14 amino acids long. Here the CDR3 DNA reads TGCGCCAGCAGCCTTTCCGGGACTACCTACGAGCAGTACTTC. It yields the protein CASSLSGTTYEQYF.

The CDR3, as DNA: TGTGCCAGCTCACCAAGGGGGTCCACAGATACGCAGTATTTT. Translated, it gives CASSPRGSTDTQYF. J is TRBJ2-3 and V is TRBV18, with D possibly TRBD1 on 6 matching bases. The CDR3 has 14 residues. Germline V lookup: CDR1 KGHSH, CDR2 LQKENI. V lost 2 bases to trimming and J lost 2 bases, with 8 bases between them.

The V call is TRBV27, the J call TRBJ1-4; 7 nucleotides align to TRBD1. Germline V gene lookup returns CDR1 MNHEY and CDR2 SMNVEV (reference sequence). Unmatched junction bases numbered 6, after V lost 4 bases and J lost 7 bases. CDR3 size: 14 residues. The CDR3, as DNA: TGTGCCAGCAGTTCGGACAGGAGACCTGAAAAACTGTTTTTT. This codes for CASSSDRRPEKLFF.

The chain employs TRBV19 and TRBJ2-1; 12 nucleotides align to TRBD2. The CDR3 consists of 17 residues. V was clipped by 0 bases and J by 6 bases; unmatched bases: 6. Germline V gene data show CDR1 as LNHDA and CDR2 as SQIVND (reference sequence). For the CDR3, the DNA is TGTGCCAGTAGTATAGATTCGGGACTAGCGGGCCTCAATGAGCAGTTCTTC. Its protein product is CASSIDSGLAGLNEQFF.

This clone was picked up a small number of times. This rearrangement joins TRBV9 to TRBJ1-1; 7 bases agree with TRBD1. Germline values: CDR1 SGDLS, CDR2 YYNGEE. The CDR3 has 15 amino acids. V was clipped by 3 bases and J by 2 bases; unmatched bases: 7. The CDR3 nucleotides read TGTGCCAGCAGCGCGACCGGGACAGCAAACACTGAAGCTTTCTTT. It yields the protein CASSATGTANTEAFF.

The chain has TRBV9 and TRBJ2-2; the match to TRBD2 covers 8 bases. The CDR3 is 14 residues long. In germline, CDR1 is SGDLS, CDR2 YYNGEE. Losses at the gene ends were 4 bases for V and 5 bases for J; bases not matched to a gene: 4. The CDR3: CASSRGGLTGELFF. CDR3 nucleotides: TGTGCCAGCAGCCGGGGGGGTCTAACCGGGGAGCTGTTTTTT.

This clone turned up a few times. This sequence joins TRBV5-1 and TRBJ1-6, with 10 bases identical to TRBD1. V lost 4 bases and J lost 10; bases outside the gene matches: 5. Germline-derived CDR1 and CDR2 are SGHRS and YFSETQ. CDR3 size: 14 residues. Here the CDR3 DNA reads TGCGCCAGCAGCAGCGGGACAGGGGAATCACCCCTCCACTTT. It yields the protein CASSSGTGESPLHF.

This chain links TRBV19 with TRBJ1-5, with D tentatively TRBD1 (5 bases). CDR3 length: 15 amino acids. The germline gives CDR1 LNHDA, CDR2 SQIVND (reference sequence). The V end was cut by 3 bases, the J end by 1 base, with 10 bases between. The CDR3 DNA follows: TGTGCCAGTAGTATCCAGGGTGGCAGCAATCAGCCCCAGCATTTT. This encodes CASSIQGGSNQPQHF.

The sample holds a few counts of this clone. The V call is TRBV2, the J call TRBJ2-3, with TRBD2 identical over 10 bases. Germline V gene lookup returns CDR1 SNHLY and CDR2 FYNNEI. The J segment lost 3 bases and the V segment lost 1 base, leaving 4 bases of the junction unmatched. This CDR3 is built from 16 residues. This CDR3 is CASSEGLAGETDTQYF. CDR3 DNA: TGTGCCAGCAGTGAAGGCCTAGCGGGAGAAACAGATACGCAGTATTTT. The variable domain in full, completed from reference TRBV2 and TRBJ2-3, reads EPEVTQTPSHQVTQMGQEVILRCVPISNHLYFYWYRQILGQKVEFLVSFYNNEISEKSEIFDDQFSVERPDGSNFTLKIRSTKLEDSAMYFCASSEGLAGETDTQYFGPGTRLTVL.

V usage is TRBV5-1 and J usage is TRBJ1-4, with 8 bases identical to TRBD1. J gave up 5 bases and V 4 bases, and 7 bases lay outside the gene matches. CDR1 and CDR2 (germline): SGHRS, YFSETQ. The CDR3 runs 15 residues. The DNA of the CDR3 is TGCGCCAGCAGCCCCCAGGGGGCTGGGAATGAAAAACTGTTTTTT. Translation: CASSPQGAGNEKLFF. Full variable domain (remainder filled in from reference TRBV5-1 and TRBJ1-4): KAGVTQTPRYLIKTRGQQVTLSCSPISGHRSVSWYQQTPGQGLQFLFEYFSETQRNKGNFPGRFSGRQFSNSRSEMNVSTLELGDSALYLCASSPQGAGNEKLFFGSGTQLSVL.

This clone was seen a few times. The genes are TRBV30 and TRBJ1-5; D is perhaps TRBD1 (6 bases). CDR3 length: 15 residues. Germline CDR1 GTSNPN, CDR2 SVGIG (reference sequence). Trimming shortened V by 0 bases and J by 2 bases, and 11 bases separated the two germline ends. CDR3 in amino acids: CAWSVLEGGNQPQHF. CDR3 nucleotide sequence: TGTGCCTGGAGTGTACTTGAGGGGGGCAATCAGCCCCAGCATTTT. The full variable domain, completed using reference TRBV30 and TRBJ1-5, is SQTIHQWPATLVQPVGSPLSLECTVEGTSNPNLYWYRQAAGRGLQLLFYSVGIGQISSEVPQNLSASRPQDRQFILSSKKLLLSDSGFYLCAWSVLEGGNQPQHFGDGTRLSIL.

The table lists this clone with a few counts. This chain connects TRBV30 to TRBJ1-6, with a possible D match to TRBD1 (5 bases). V shed 8 bases and J shed 5 bases, with 13 bases lying between them. In germline, CDR1 is GTSNPN, CDR2 SVGIG (reference sequence). The CDR3 spans 13 residues. CDR3 nucleotides: TGTGCCGGGGCGGATAGCCATAATTCACCCCTCCACTTT. Translating gives CAGADSHNSPLHF.

This clone was counted a few times. This rearrangement joins TRBV18 to TRBJ1-1; D remains unclear. Trimming left V 2 bases short and J 1 base short, with 5 bases between. Germline CDR1 KGHSH, CDR2 LQKENI. The length of the CDR3 is 13 residues. Here the CDR3 DNA reads TGTGCCAGCTCACCAGGAGAGAACACTGAAGCTTTCTTT. Translating it yields CASSPGENTEAFF. Drawing the rest from reference TRBV18 and TRBJ1-1, the complete variable domain is NAGVMQNPRHLVRRRGQEARLRCSPMKGHSHVYWYRQLPEEGLKFMVYLQKENIIDESGMPKERFSAEFPKEGPSILRIQQVVRGDSAAYFCASSPGENTEAFFGQGTRLTVV.

The chain carries TRBV11-2 and TRBJ1-4; a weak D match, TRBD1 (5 bases). Trimming stripped 6 bases from V and 5 bases from J, with 13 bases between. The CDR3 extends over 14 amino acids. Germline lookup yields CDR1 SGHAT and CDR2 FQNNGV. CDR3 region: CASSQWGPNEKLFF. CDR3 bases: TGTGCCAGCAGTCAGTGGGGCCCAAATGAAAAACTGTTTTTT.

There are a few counts of this clone. The chain has TRBV7-9 and TRBJ2-5, with a possible D match to TRBD2 (5 bases). Trimming removed 5 bases at V and 3 bases at J, with 10 bases between. Germline V CDR1 and CDR2: SEHNR, FQNEAQ (reference sequence). The CDR3 length is 13 residues. The CDR3 loop reads CASSLRTEETQYF. As DNA, the CDR3 is TGTGCCAGCAGCCTAAGGACTGAAGAGACCCAGTACTTC.

The sample holds a few counts of this clone. The chain recombines TRBV29-1 with TRBJ2-3; 9 positions agree with TRBD2. V dropped 6 bases and J dropped 2; count of bases not matched to a gene: 6. Germline V gives CDR1 SQVTM, CDR2 ANQGSEA. The CDR3 contains 14 residues. DNA for the CDR3: TGCAGCGTGGCGGGGGGGGCGCCCACAGATACGCAGTATTTT. Amino acids: CSVAGGAPTDTQYF.